This is a list of T cell receptor beta chains from one sample in a study of blood T cells in healthy people across ages. Each CDR3 protein is one row after TCRdb ran MiXCR on the 5' RACE reads. Of approximately 1.5 million distinct CDR3 sequences listed, 40% to 45% are singletons. The sequenced sample was blood. These TCRs come from a woman aged 18-30 years in good health. CDR3s include the opening cysteine and the closing phenylalanine or tryptophan. Each record gives: V gene, D gene, clone size, J gene, CDR3 protein, CDR3 DNA. The D gene is left open where the match is weak. Size tells how often a clone was seen (once, few, many) or the class of an expanded clone, and some rows leave it out.

>TRBV12-3/TRBV12-4|NA|NA|TRBJ2-7
CASSSGAGAYEQYF
TGTGCCAGCAGTTCCGGGGCAGGGGCCTACGAGCAGTACTTC
>TRBV10-3|NA|NA|TRBJ2-2
CAISEGTTGELFF
TGTGCCATCAGTGAAGGAACAACCGGGGAGCTGTTTTTT
>TRBV12-3/TRBV12-4|NA|NA|TRBJ2-7
CASSSNVGVVEQYF
TGTGCCAGCAGTTCGAACGTGGGAGTCGTGGAGCAGTACTTC
>TRBV11-3|TRBD2|few|TRBJ2-1
CASSLNIGGGKQFF
TGTGCCAGCAGCTTAAATATCGGCGGGGGGAAGCAGTTCTTC
>TRBV7-2|NA|NA|TRBJ1-1
CASSLADASEAFF
TGTGCCAGCAGCTTAGCAGACGCGAGTGAAGCTTTCTTT
>TRBV5-5|NA|few|TRBJ2-5
CASSLHPSPQETQYF
TGTGCCAGCAGCTTGCATCCCAGTCCTCAAGAGACCCAGTACTTC
>TRBV4-3|NA|NA|TRBJ2-7
CASSPYSWGTYEQYF
TGCGCCAGCAGCCCCTACAGTTGGGGTACCTACGAGCAGTACTTC
>TRBV20-1|NA|few|TRBJ1-1
CSASKTGNSKAEAFF
TGCAGTGCTAGTAAAACAGGGAATTCGAAGGCTGAAGCTTTCTTT
>TRBV6-2/TRBV6-3|NA|NA|TRBJ2-1
CASKPWAHNEQFF
TGTGCCAGCAAACCTTGGGCCCACAATGAGCAGTTCTTC
>TRBV7-9|NA|NA|TRBJ2-5
CASSPAGTRYEKYF
TGTGCCAGCAGCCCTGCTGGGACCCGCTACGAGAAGTACTTC
>TRBV7-9|NA|few|TRBJ2-7
CASSLDRQVIYEQYF
TGTGCCAGCAGCTTAGATCGGCAGGTTATCTACGAGCAGTACTTC
>TRBV19|NA|NA|TRBJ2-7
CASSMGGHSYEQYF
TGTGCCAGTAGTATGGGCGGTCACTCCTACGAGCAGTACTTC
>TRBV28|NA|NA|TRBJ1-5
CASSWGFGQPQHF
TGTGCCAGCAGTTGGGGTTTCGGTCAGCCCCAGCATTTT